The 32 T cell receptor beta chains in this list originate from one sample, sequenced in a study of control samples from healthy donors and cancer patients. Assay used: immunoSEQ multiplex PCR; TCRdb lists only in-frame clones, some missing. The table lists approximately 150,000 clones, about 91% of them singletons, with roughly 3.2% in the top ten. The sequenced sample was blood. These TCRs come from a man aged 25-40 years in good health.

The chain is built from TRBV7-9 and TRBJ1-1, with TRBD1 as a possible D gene (5 bases). This CDR3 spans 14 amino acids. CDR1 is SEHNR, CDR2 FQNEAQ, per germline (reference sequence). V lost 5 bases to trimming and J lost 1 base, with 11 bases between them. The CDR3 DNA reads TGTGCCAGCAGCCCAACTGACAGGAACACTGAAGCTTTCTTT. It yields the protein CASSPTDRNTEAFF. Looking up the rest from reference TRBV7-9 and TRBJ1-1 gives the full variable domain: DTGVSQNPRHKITKRGQNVTFRCDPISEHNRLYWYRQTLGQGPEFLTYFQNEAQLEKSRLLSDRFSAERPKGSFSTLEIQRTEQGDSAMYLCASSPTDRNTEAFFGQGTRLTVV.

This clone came up once. The rearrangement joins TRBV30 to TRBJ1-2; the D gene is possibly TRBD1 (5 bases). Trimming took off 1 base at V and 2 bases at J, with 17 bases between the two ends. This CDR3 spans 16 amino acids. Germline CDR1 reads GTSNPN; CDR2 reads SVGIG (reference sequence). The CDR3 reads CAWSAGRQGGNYGYTF. Written as DNA, the CDR3 is TGTGCCTGGAGTGCCGGGCGGCAGGGTGGGAACTATGGCTACACCTTC.

The V gene is TRBV4-2, the J gene TRBJ1-2; TRBD1 might be the D (5 bases). Germline V lookup: CDR1 LGHNA, CDR2 YNFKEQ. CDR3 size: 17 residues. V was cut by 3 bases and J by 3 bases, with 20 bases left in between. The CDR3 spells CASSQGHEGRLDYGYTF. The DNA for the CDR3 is TGTGCCAGCAGCCAGGGCCATGAGGGGCGCCTTGACTATGGCTACACCTTC.

This rearrangement joins TRBV10-1 to TRBJ1-5; D gene unclear. The CDR3 consists of 15 residues. CDR1 and CDR2 from the germline V gene are WNHNN and SYGVQD (reference sequence). V was clipped by 9 bases and J by 0 bases, with 15 bases between them. CDR3 region: CASSGRPYSNQPQHF. The CDR3 nucleotides are TGCGCCAGTTCGGGCAGGCCCTATAGCAATCAGCCCCAGCATTTT.

The chain has TRBV3-1 (or the pseudogene TRBV3-2) and TRBJ2-7, with a weak D call TRBD2 (5 bases). The V and J ends lost 3 bases and 6 bases respectively, with 12 bases between them. In germline, CDR1 is LGHDT, CDR2 YNNKEL (reference sequence). The CDR3 covers 13 residues. As DNA, the CDR3 is TGTGCCAGCAGCCAGACTAACCGTGGCGAGCAGTACTTC. The encoded protein is CASSQTNRGEQYF.

This clone was observed once. The V and J genes are TRBV27 and TRBJ1-2; D remains ambiguous. Germline lookup yields CDR1 MNHEY and CDR2 SMNVEV (reference sequence). This CDR3 spans 15 amino acids. V lost 1 base and J 8 bases, leaving 17 bases between the germline ends. The CDR3 DNA reads as TGTGCCAGCAGTTTATTCTCTAGGGAACCTTTCGGCTACACCTTC. This codes for CASSLFSREPFGYTF.

The rearrangement links TRBV5-1 to TRBJ1-2; a possible D gene is TRBD1 (6 bases). The germline V and J ends were trimmed by 4 bases and 5 bases, with 15 bases remaining between them. Per the germline V gene, CDR1 is SGHRS and CDR2 is YFSETQ. CDR3 size: 14 residues. The CDR3 DNA is TGCGCCAGCAGCACGGGGACACTTTCTTATGGCTACACCTTC. It codes for CASSTGTLSYGYTF.

CDR3 in amino acids: CASSVVGTGELFF. CDR3 sequence (DNA): TGTGCCAGCAGCGTAGTCGGCACCGGGGAGCTGTTTTTT. The chain recombines TRBV9 with TRBJ2-2; no definite D call. V lost 0 bases and J 4 bases, leaving 4 bases between the germline ends. This CDR3 spans 13 amino acids. Germline V gene sequence: CDR1 SGDLS, CDR2 YYNGEE.

Worth noting for this clone: The sample contains more than one DNA sequence encoding this CDR3. The genes are TRBV5-6 and TRBJ1-1, with D maybe TRBD1 (5 bases). Trimming left V 4 bases short and J 2 bases short, with 9 bases between. The germline gives CDR1 SGHDT, CDR2 YYEEEE. The CDR3 loop spans 13 amino acids. CDR3 amino acids: CASSLGVNTEAFF. The CDR3 coding sequence is TGTGCCAGCAGCCTAGGGGTAAACACTGAAGCTTTCTTT. Full variable domain (outside the CDR3, taken from reference TRBV5-6 and TRBJ1-1): DAGVTQSPTHLIKTRGQQVTLRCSPKSGHDTVSWYQQALGQGPQFIFQYYEEEERQRGNFPDRFSGHQFPNYSSELNVNALLLGDSALYLCASSLGVNTEAFFGQGTRLTVV.

A remark on this clone: Other DNA sequences within the sample encode an identical CDR3. This chain connects TRBV6-1 to TRBJ1-4; maybe TRBD1 (6 bases). CDR1 and CDR2 (germline): MNHNS, SASEGT. V lost 3 bases and J 7 bases, leaving 6 bases between the germline ends. The CDR3 totals 12 residues. CDR3 in DNA: TGTGCCAGCAGTGACAGGGGTGAAAAACTGTTTTTT. It codes for CASSDRGEKLFF.

The V and J genes are TRBV12-5 and TRBJ1-5; 7 positions match TRBD1. Trimming took 9 bases from V and 4 from J; bases not matched to a gene: 12. The germline CDR1 and CDR2 sequences are LGHNT and FRNRAP. The CDR3 extends over 15 amino acids. This CDR3 is CASSYRDSPNQPQHF. The CDR3 DNA reads as TGTGCTAGCAGTTACCGGGACAGCCCAAATCAGCCCCAGCATTTT. The whole variable domain, filled in from reference TRBV12-5 and TRBJ1-5, reads DARVTQTPRHKVTEMGQEVTMRCQPILGHNTVFWYRQTMMQGLELLAYFRNRAPLDDSGMPKDRFSAEMPDATLATLKIQPSEPRDSAVYFCASSYRDSPNQPQHFGDGTRLSIL.

The chain is built from TRBV15 and TRBJ2-7; D possibly matches TRBD1 or TRBD2 (5 bases each). V was shortened by 1 base and J by 2 bases, with 9 bases between the two germline ends. CDR1 is LNHNV, CDR2 YYDKDF, per germline (reference sequence). The CDR3 covers 14 residues. Here the CDR3 DNA reads TGTGCCACCAGCAGAGGTGAGGGGCCCTACGAGCAGTACTTC. As protein: CATSRGEGPYEQYF.

V is TRBV6-5 and J is TRBJ1-1, with D maybe TRBD1 (6 bases). Germline CDR1 MNHEY, CDR2 SVGAGI. V lost 6 bases and J 1 base, leaving 9 bases between the germline ends. The CDR3 runs to 13 residues. The CDR3 bases are TGTGCCAGCAGGCAGGGGAGGAACACTGAAGCTTTCTTT. This translates into CASRQGRNTEAFF.

This chain uses TRBV19 with TRBJ2-7, with 9 nucleotides matching TRBD2. J lost 5 bases, V lost 6 bases, and 8 bases had no gene match. Germline loops: CDR1 LNHDA, CDR2 SQIVND (reference sequence). CDR3 length equals 14 residues. CDR3 nucleotide sequence: TGTGCCAGTAGCACCGCTAGCGGGGTCCACGAGCAGTACTTC. This sequence encodes CASSTASGVHEQYF. Looking up the rest from reference TRBV19 and TRBJ2-7 gives the full variable domain: DGGITQSPKYLFRKEGQNVTLSCEQNLNHDAMYWYRQDPGQGLRLIYYSQIVNDFQKGDIAEGYSVSREKKESFPLTVTSAQKNPTAFYLCASSTASGVHEQYFGPGTRLTVT.

V usage is TRBV9 and J usage is TRBJ1-2; TRBD1 is a possible D gene (5 bases). The CDR3 loop spans 16 amino acids. Germline values: CDR1 SGDLS, CDR2 YYNGEE. V was trimmed by 0 bases and J by 8 bases, leaving 20 bases between them. Here the CDR3 DNA reads TGTGCCAGCAGCGTAGGGTTAACGGGGGGAGGGGACGGCTACACCTTC. Its protein product is CASSVGLTGGGDGYTF.

This chain uses TRBV2 with TRBJ2-2; TRBD2 is a possible D gene (6 bases). V was pared by 6 bases and J by 5 bases, with 7 bases between. The germline gives CDR1 SNHLY, CDR2 FYNNEI. This CDR3 is 12 amino acids long. In DNA form, the CDR3 reads TGTGCCAGCAGACGGGAGACCGGGGAGCTGTTTTTT. This codes for CASRRETGELFF.

The chain is built from TRBV9 and TRBJ2-7; D possibly matches TRBD1 or TRBD2 (5 bases each). The germline CDR1 and CDR2 sequences are SGDLS and YYNGEE. V lost 4 bases and J lost 4, with 12 bases in between. The CDR3 length is 13 residues. The CDR3 loop is CASSSGQEYEQYF. DNA of the CDR3: TGTGCCAGCAGCTCGGGGCAGGAGTACGAGCAGTACTTC.

The chain employs TRBV28 and TRBJ2-2, with a possible D match to TRBD1 (5 bases). The V end was cut by 11 bases, the J end by 3 bases, with 10 bases between. The CDR3 extends over 12 amino acids. CDR1 is MDHEN and CDR2 is SYDVKM in the germline V gene. CDR3 nucleotides: TGTGCCGGCTGCAGGGACACCGGGGAGCTGTTTTTT. It is translated as CAGCRDTGELFF.

This chain uses TRBV20-1 with TRBJ1-4, with 7 bases aligning to TRBD1. Trimming cost V 6 bases and J 6 bases; bases outside gene matches: 7. Germline V gene data show CDR1 as DFQATT and CDR2 as SNEGSKA (reference sequence). The CDR3 contains 13 residues. The CDR3, as DNA: TGCAGTGCGAGTGACAGGGAAGATGAAAAACTGTTTTTT. This sequence encodes CSASDREDEKLFF.

On this clone itself: The sample holds other DNA sequences that translate to the same CDR3. The chain joins TRBV18 to TRBJ1-1; 8 bases agree with TRBD1. In germline, CDR1 is KGHSH, CDR2 LQKENI. Unmatched junction bases numbered 0, after V lost 3 bases and J lost 3 bases. The CDR3 totals 13 residues. CDR3 amino acids: CASSPDRDTEAFF. In DNA, the CDR3 is TGTGCCAGCTCACCGGACAGGGACACTGAAGCTTTCTTT.

The V call is TRBV6-5, the J call TRBJ1-4, with 8 bases aligning to TRBD1. Germline loops: CDR1 MNHEY, CDR2 SVGAGI. This CDR3 region has 15 residues. With 5 bases clipped from V and 4 bases from J, the junction kept 6 bases outside the gene matches. CDR3 loop: CASSPRGQGNEKLFF. The CDR3 DNA is TGTGCCAGCAGTCCCCGAGGACAGGGTAATGAAAAACTGTTTTTT.

The chain is built from TRBV11-3 and TRBJ1-2; the D gene is possibly TRBD1 (6 bases). The V end was cut by 4 bases, the J end by 6 bases, with 27 bases between. The V gene's germline CDR1 is SGHNT and CDR2 YENEEA. The CDR3 is made up of 18 amino acids. The chain's CDR3 is CASSSNFSSDRRYNGYTF. The CDR3 coding sequence is TGTGCCAGCAGCTCCAACTTCTCCTCGGACAGAAGATACAATGGCTACACCTTC.

This clone was seen a single time. The chain carries TRBV7-9 and TRBJ1-4; no definite D call. CDR1 and CDR2 from the germline V gene are SEHNR and FQNEAQ (reference sequence). V gave up 2 bases and J gave up 13 bases, with 17 bases separating them. The CDR3 is 14 residues long. This chain's CDR3 is CASSLSPVDSGLFF. The CDR3 region has the DNA TGTGCCAGCAGCTTATCCCCGGTTGATTCAGGACTGTTTTTT.

The chain combines TRBV7-9 with TRBJ1-4; perhaps TRBD1 as D (5 bases). Germline loops: CDR1 SEHNR, CDR2 FQNEAQ (reference sequence). With 7 bases removed from V and 5 bases from J, the gap between germline ends came to 14 bases. The CDR3 loop spans 14 amino acids. The CDR3, as DNA: TGTGCCAGCACCCGGGGGGGGTGGAATGAAAAACTGTTTTTT. Translation gives CASTRGGWNEKLFF.

V usage is TRBV19 and J usage is TRBJ1-2; D is undetermined. Germline CDR1 and CDR2: LNHDA and SQIVND (reference sequence). The CDR3 loop spans 15 amino acids. Trimming stripped 2 bases from V and 5 bases from J, with 15 bases between. The CDR3 region is CASSIMSADPYGYTF. The CDR3 coding sequence is TGTGCCAGTAGTATAATGTCGGCAGACCCGTATGGCTACACCTTC.

The J gene is TRBJ2-3, the V gene TRBV7-9, with 11 bases aligning to TRBD2. The germline V gene has CDR1 SEHNR and CDR2 FQNEAQ (reference sequence). V lost 6 bases, J lost 2 bases, and 7 bases stayed unmatched. The CDR3 sequence is 16 residues long. The CDR3 coding sequence is TGTGCCAGCAGGTCCCTAGCGGGGGGCTCCACAGATACGCAGTATTTT. Amino acids: CASRSLAGGSTDTQYF.

This chain joins TRBV25-1 and TRBJ1-2; TRBD1 might be the D (5 bases). Germline values: CDR1 MGHDK, CDR2 SYGVNS. This CDR3 spans 14 amino acids. V dropped 3 bases and J dropped 8 bases, with 16 bases sitting between them. CDR3 nucleotide sequence: TGTGCCAGCAGTGACTCCCACTGGGGCAGCGGCTACACCTTC. This codes for CASSDSHWGSGYTF.

The chain carries TRBV27 and TRBJ2-4; no reliable D call. Germline V lookup: CDR1 MNHEY, CDR2 SMNVEV (reference sequence). The V end lost 4 bases, the J end lost 0 bases, and 16 bases lay between the germline ends. The CDR3 totals 17 residues. The CDR3 coding sequence is TGTGCCAGCAGTTCATACGACACTAAATTAGCCAAAAACATTCAGTACTTC. This gives the protein CASSSYDTKLAKNIQYF.

The chain is built from TRBV10-2 and TRBJ1-2; 12 positions agree with TRBD1. Germline lookup yields CDR1 WSHSY and CDR2 SAAADI. Trimming took 0 bases from V and 3 from J; bases not matched to a gene: 2. This CDR3 contains 16 residues. The CDR3 spells CASSESGTGGDYGYTF. As DNA, the CDR3 is TGCGCCAGCAGTGAGTCTGGGACAGGGGGCGACTATGGCTACACCTTC.

V is TRBV28 and J is TRBJ2-7, with no clear D. V dropped 3 bases and J dropped 1 base, with 4 bases sitting between them. The V gene's germline CDR1 is MDHEN and CDR2 SYDVKM. This CDR3 region has 12 residues. CDR3 nucleotides: TGTGCCAGCAGTTTGGTTTCCTACGAGCAGTACTTC. Protein: CASSLVSYEQYF.

In DNA form, the CDR3 reads TGTGCCAGCAGTGAAGCTTCCTACTCCCTGTTTTTT. It is translated as CASSEASYSLFF. The rearrangement uses TRBV6-1 and TRBJ2-2; no clear D gene. Germline V gene lookup returns CDR1 MNHNS and CDR2 SASEGT. This CDR3 spans 12 amino acids. The germline V and J ends were trimmed by 0 bases and 14 bases, with 10 bases remaining between them.

This chain connects TRBV6-5 to TRBJ1-5, with D unresolved. Per the germline V gene, CDR1 is MNHEY and CDR2 is SVGAGI. CDR3 length: 12 residues. Trimming removed 6 bases at V and 7 bases at J, with 10 bases between. The CDR3 nucleotides are TGTGCCAGCAGCTCAGTGGACCAGCCCCAGCATTTT. This encodes CASSSVDQPQHF.